The sequence of this TCR beta chain was determined in a study of early T cells in non-severe SARS-CoV-2 infection (dated by TCRdb to the early 2020s). Background on the whole study: Bulk RNA from unsorted whole blood was used for TCR sequencing, so alpha and beta chains could not be paired.

The CDR3 runs 18 residues from the cysteine to the phenylalanine. Only the CDR3 DNA is retained, 54 bases long and in frame from the first base. According to the germline V gene, CDR1 reads SGDLS and CDR2 reads YYNGEE. V is pruned by 0 bases and J by 4 bases, leaving 12 bases of the junction without a gene match. Study-wide findings and limitations: VDJdb matching was skewed toward anti-spike CD8 responses and likely underestimated virus-specific expansions by missing private and CD4 specificities.

About this clonotype itself: No cognate antigen has been identified for it. No quality values exist for individual bases; no much larger clone is one base distant.

The study was a case-control design nested within a healthcare worker cohort in London, UK, with weekly nasopharyngeal swab PCR tests and blood sampling. Healthcare workers were recruited between 23 and 31 March 2020, during the week of the UK lockdown, and were followed weekly for up to 16 weeks. To prepare the library, 5' RACE was applied. Sequencing used a NextSeq 500. To correct for sequencing error and PCR bias, the TCR library protocol tagged individual cDNA molecules with unique molecular identifiers. Both TCR alpha and beta chains were sequenced, and tight co-correlation was observed between alpha and beta sequence abundances in each sample. The authors' analysis ran thus. Decombinator V4 was used to perform V gene, J gene and CDR3 annotation of TCR sequences. Expanded TCRs were defined as changing significantly between any two time points under a Poisson model with p below 0.0001. TCR abundances were normalised to the total number of TCRs sequenced in each sample and reported as counts per million. MAIT TCRs were defined by TRAV1-2 paired with TRAJ12, TRAJ20 or TRAJ33, and iNKT TCRs by TRAV10 paired with TRAJ18. A search of VDJdb, accessed on 1 November 2021, was run for TCRs annotated to CMV, EBV and SARS-CoV-2, with TCRs annotated for multiple antigens excluded. TCRdb reprocessed the public reads (quality trimming at Q25 with fastp, clone calling with MiXCR) and kept in-frame beta chains. Under each unique CDR3 protein, matching rows form one entry showing the most common genes and DNA. In this record, the V and J calls reflect TCRdb's handling and not the investigators' own analysis. Recorded for this sample are about 110,000 distinct CDR3 sequences; 9.5% to 13% of them occurred a single time. Less than 3.5% of the sample rests with the top ten.

Sequences were obtained from whole blood. The sequence was obtained from an adult who was a healthcare worker with PCR-confirmed SARS-CoV-2 infection or an uninfected control (not recorded which). The chain employs TRBV9 and TRBJ2-1; 8 central bases correspond to TRBD2. In nucleotide form, the sequence is TGTGCCAGCAGCGTAGAGCCTGGGACTAGGTGGGTGTACAATGAGCAGTTCTTC. It translates as CASSVEPGTRWVYNEQFF.